Presented here are 10 T cell receptor beta chains from one specimen sequenced in a study of CD8+CD57+ T cells in acquired aplastic anemia. Profiles of TCR beta VDJ and CDR3 were generated from a genomic DNA template. TCRdb independently ran MiXCR on the reads; one entry per CDR3 protein. The table lists about 130,000 distinct CDR3 sequences, around 46% of them singletons. Material for sequencing was sorted CD4+, CD8+, or CD8+CD57+ T cells (not recorded which) from PBMCs. All receptors come from a human donor in good health, serving as a control.

In this sample, this clonotype turned up many times. The V and J genes are TRBV12-5 and TRBJ1-2; no definite D call. Trimming shortened V by 3 bases and J by 8 bases, and 13 bases separated the two germline ends. This CDR3 contains 13 residues. Per the germline V gene, CDR1 is LGHNT and CDR2 is FRNRAP. CDR3 in DNA: TGTGCTAGTGGTTTCCAGGATCTAACGGGCTACACCTTC. Protein: CASGFQDLTGYTF.

There are many counts of this clonotype. V gene TRBV27 combines with J gene TRBJ1-2; D unclear. The germline V gene has CDR1 MNHEY and CDR2 SMNVEV (reference sequence). The CDR3 spans 12 residues. V was shortened by 6 bases and J by 8 bases, with 13 bases between the two germline ends. In DNA, the CDR3 is TGTGCCAGCAGAGGGAGAGTATTGGGCTACACCTTC. It codes for CASRGRVLGYTF.

V is TRBV20-1 and J is TRBJ1-6; 10 bases match TRBD1. In germline, CDR1 is DFQATT, CDR2 SNEGSKA (reference sequence). This CDR3 spans 13 amino acids. V dropped 3 bases and J dropped 8; count of bases not matched to a gene: 1. CDR3 DNA sequence: TGCAGTGCTAGGGACAGGGGGTATTCACCCCTCCACTTT. Its protein product is CSARDRGYSPLHF.

The chain combines TRBV2 with TRBJ1-2, with D possibly being TRBD1 (5 bases). This CDR3 is 14 amino acids long. The germline CDR1 and CDR2 sequences are SNHLY and FYNNEI. The ends were cut back, 3 bases at V and 2 bases at J, with 10 bases in the middle. DNA for the CDR3: TGTGCCAGCAGTGACAGGGTATGGAACTATGGCTACACCTTC. Amino acid sequence: CASSDRVWNYGYTF.

This clonotype has just a few counts. The chain joins TRBV15 to TRBJ2-5; D is uncertain. The CDR3 is 14 residues long. V lost 0 bases and J lost 4, with 9 bases in between. Germline V gene lookup returns CDR1 LNHNV and CDR2 YYDKDF (reference sequence). The CDR3 sequence: CATSRDRGLETQYF. The CDR3 bases are TGTGCCACCAGCAGAGATCGAGGTTTAGAGACCCAGTACTTC.

This clonotype has a count of ten or more. V is TRBV30 and J is TRBJ1-1, with D possibly being TRBD1 (6 bases). This CDR3 has 14 residues. V was trimmed by 3 bases and J by 3 bases, leaving 14 bases between them. Germline V gene sequence: CDR1 GTSNPN, CDR2 SVGIG (reference sequence). CDR3 loop: CAWRSPGAYTEAFF. The CDR3 DNA reads as TGTGCCTGGAGGTCCCCAGGGGCTTACACTGAAGCTTTCTTT.

The chain joins TRBV10-3 to TRBJ2-7, with 10 bases that match TRBD2. Germline values: CDR1 ENHRY, CDR2 SYGVKD. J gave up 3 bases and V 8 bases, and 7 bases lay outside the gene matches. The CDR3 covers 14 residues. The CDR3 DNA reads TGTGCCATCCAGCGGGGGGGTGGTAGCTACGAGCAGTACTTC. Protein: CAIQRGGGSYEQYF.

The V call is TRBV2, the J call TRBJ1-1; D unresolved. The V end lost 0 bases, the J end lost 7 bases, and 9 bases lay between the germline ends. Germline CDR1 and CDR2: SNHLY and FYNNEI. The CDR3 sequence is 13 residues long. The chain's CDR3 is CASSEAARDEAFF. The CDR3 DNA follows: TGTGCCAGCAGTGAAGCGGCCCGAGATGAAGCTTTCTTT.

CDR3 sequence: CASRAIAGDTGELFF. The CDR3 nucleotides are TGTGCCAGCAGAGCCATAGCGGGAGACACCGGGGAGCTGTTTTTT. The chain has TRBV7-6 and TRBJ2-2; 9 bases map to TRBD2. Germline V gene lookup returns CDR1 SGHVS and CDR2 FNYEAQ. J was trimmed by 3 bases and V by 6 bases; bases with no gene match: 5. CDR3 length equals 15 residues.

The chain is built from TRBV5-1 and TRBJ2-2; 10 bases fit TRBD1. Germline V gene sequence: CDR1 SGHRS, CDR2 YFSETQ. With V trimmed by 8 bases and J by 2 bases, 12 bases remained unmatched. This CDR3 has 17 amino acids. The CDR3 reads CASSKDRGNTNTGELFF. The CDR3 DNA reads as TGCGCCAGTTCTAAGGACAGGGGGAATACAAACACCGGGGAGCTGTTTTTT.